This entry describes one TCR beta chain. This sample was included in a study of blood T cell repertoires in COVID-19. With 0 bases removed from V and 3 bases from J, the gap between germline ends came to 15 bases. Looked up from germline, CDR1 is LNHDA and CDR2 is SQIVND (reference sequence). CDR3 size: 16 residues. Sequencing was performed with immunoSEQ multiplex PCR; in TCRdb, only in-frame clones are kept and a portion is missing. Altogether more than 300,000 clones are present, more than 90% being singletons, with the ten largest covering roughly 3.9%. The sample taken for sequencing was PBMCs or T cells enriched from blood (not recorded which). The source of this sequence is a woman aged 25 to 39 who had been exposed to COVID-19. The chain combines TRBV19 with TRBJ2-7; D remains unclear. The CDR3 coding sequence is TGTGCCAGTAGTATAGATGGGTTTGCAGGCCGCTACGAGCAGTACTTC. Encoded protein: CASSIDGFAGRYEQYF.